This T cell receptor (beta chain) emerged from a study of CD8 T cells in Susac syndrome. RNA amounts of roughly 0.5 to 1 ug underwent reverse transcription with random hexamers. TCRdb re-called the immunoSEQ multiplex PCR reads with MiXCR, one entry per CDR3 protein. The sample has a few hundred thousand distinct CDR3 sequences; 95% are singletons. The junction had 6 bases not matched to a gene; V was cut back by 0 bases and J by 9 bases. Per the germline V gene, CDR1 is GTSNPN and CDR2 is SVGIG (reference sequence). CDR3 length: 13 amino acids. V gene TRBV30 combines with J gene TRBJ1-2, with 8 bases aligning to TRBD1. Input material: CD4+ T cells from PBMCs. The receptor was isolated from a human donor with multiple sclerosis. The CDR3 here is CAWSVRTGSSYTF. Written as DNA, the CDR3 is TGTGCCTGGAGTGTCCGGACAGGGAGTAGCTACACCTTC. The full variable domain, with the rest looked up from reference TRBV30 and TRBJ1-2, is SQTIHQWPATLVQPVGSPLSLECTVEGTSNPNLYWYRQAAGRGLQLLFYSVGIGQISSEVPQNLSASRPQDRQFILSSKKLLLSDSGFYLCAWSVRTGSSYTFGSGTRLTVV.